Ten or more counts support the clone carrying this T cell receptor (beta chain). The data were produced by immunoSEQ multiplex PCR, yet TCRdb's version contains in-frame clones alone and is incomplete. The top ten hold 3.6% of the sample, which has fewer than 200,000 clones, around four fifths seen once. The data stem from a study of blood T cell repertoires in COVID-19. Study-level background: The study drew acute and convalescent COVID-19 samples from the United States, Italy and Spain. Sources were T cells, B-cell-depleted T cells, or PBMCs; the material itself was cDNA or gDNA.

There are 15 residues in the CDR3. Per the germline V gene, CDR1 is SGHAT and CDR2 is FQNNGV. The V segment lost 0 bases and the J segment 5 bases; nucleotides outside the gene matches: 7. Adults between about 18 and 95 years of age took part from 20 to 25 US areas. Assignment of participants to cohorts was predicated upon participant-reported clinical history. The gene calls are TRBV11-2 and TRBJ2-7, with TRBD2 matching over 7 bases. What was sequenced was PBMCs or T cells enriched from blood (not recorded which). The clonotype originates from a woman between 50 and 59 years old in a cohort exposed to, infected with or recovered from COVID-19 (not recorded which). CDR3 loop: CASSLERREFDEQYF. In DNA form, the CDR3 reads TGTGCCAGCAGCTTAGAGCGGCGGGAGTTTGACGAGCAGTACTTC.